These T cell receptor beta chains were read from a single sample in a study of cytomegalovirus exposure and HLA in healthy donors. Profiled with immunoSEQ multiplex PCR; TCRdb holds only in-frame clones, not every one. Counted here are under 200,000 clones, about 90% occurring once; the ten biggest clones make up around 10%. Material for sequencing was PBMCs. Receptor source: a woman aged 18-30 years in good health and CMV-seropositive. CDR3s include the opening cysteine and the closing phenylalanine or tryptophan. D genes are given only for firm matches. Some rows have no size entry. The others give once, few or many, or a class for an expanded clone.

>.|TRBV11-1|.|TRBJ2-1
CASSRVSFYNEQFF
TGTGCCAGCAGCCGAGTAAGTTTCTACAATGAGCAGTTCTTC
>.|TRBV7-9|.|TRBJ1-1
CASSQIWGGPRTEAFF
TGTGCCAGCAGCCAGATTTGGGGGGGACCCCGGACTGAAGCTTTCTTT
>TRBD2|TRBV18|.|TRBJ2-3
CASSPSGEREGHQDTQYF
TGTGCCAGCTCTCCTTCAGGGGAGCGGGAGGGCCATCAAGATACGCAGTATTTT
>TRBD2|TRBV6-1|.|TRBJ2-1
CAGGGLAGHNEQFF
TGTGCCGGGGGGGGGCTAGCGGGCCACAATGAGCAGTTCTTC
>TRBD1|TRBV2|.|TRBJ2-6
CASSTGTAGANVLTF
TGTGCCAGCAGTACAGGGACAGCTGGGGCCAACGTCCTGACTTTC
>.|TRBV6-6|.|TRBJ1-2
CASSPGVYGYTF
TGTGCCAGCAGTCCCGGGGTCTATGGCTACACCTTC
>TRBD1|TRBV25-1|.|TRBJ1-2
CASRLFGLRTGLYGYTF
TGTGCCAGCAGGCTTTTTGGTCTCAGGACAGGACTCTATGGCTACACCTTC
>TRBD1|TRBV18|.|TRBJ1-1
CASSPTGWTEAFF
TGTGCCAGCTCACCGACAGGGTGGACTGAAGCTTTCTTT
>TRBD1|TRBV7-9|.|TRBJ2-2
CASSAVDRGNTGELFF
TGTGCCAGCAGCGCGGTGGACAGGGGGAACACCGGGGAGCTGTTTTTT
>.|TRBV27|.|TRBJ2-1
CASSLSEQYNEQFF
TGTGCCAGCAGTTTATCAGAACAGTACAATGAGCAGTTCTTC
>.|TRBV7-2|.|TRBJ1-1
CASSLLTSEAFF
TGTGCCAGCAGCTTACTGACAAGTGAAGCTTTCTTT
>.|TRBV28|.|TRBJ1-3
CASSLGRHGNTIYF
TGTGCCAGCAGTTTAGGGAGGCATGGAAACACCATATATTTT
>TRBD2|TRBV7-8|.|TRBJ2-7
CASSLVKLAGTSYEQYF
TGTGCCAGCAGCTTAGTAAAACTAGCGGGGACTTCCTACGAGCAGTACTTC
>TRBD2|TRBV7-3|.|TRBJ2-7
CASSLGLAGIYEQYF
TGTGCCAGCAGCCTCGGACTAGCGGGAATCTACGAGCAGTACTTC
>TRBD1|TRBV30|.|TRBJ1-1
CAWGQGVAFF
TGTGCCTGGGGTCAGGGGGTAGCTTTCTTT
>TRBD2|TRBV29-1|.|TRBJ2-1
CSVGTSGSRAYNEQFF
TGCAGCGTCGGGACTAGCGGGAGTAGAGCCTACAATGAGCAGTTCTTC
>.|TRBV11-3|.|TRBJ2-2
CASSLAWASVNTGELFF
TGTGCCAGCAGCTTAGCGTGGGCTAGCGTAAACACCGGGGAGCTGTTTTTT
>.|TRBV6-1|.|TRBJ2-1
CASSDYGTYNEQFF
TGTGCCAGCAGTGACTACGGGACTTACAATGAGCAGTTCTTC
>TRBD2|TRBV10-3|.|TRBJ2-1
CAISERRLAGRNEQFF
TGTGCCATCAGTGAGCGACGCCTAGCGGGAAGGAATGAGCAGTTCTTC
>TRBD1|TRBV5-1|.|TRBJ2-2
CASSLAGQGWSGELFF
TGCGCCAGCAGCTTGGCGGGACAGGGGTGGTCCGGGGAGCTGTTTTTT
>TRBD2|TRBV2|once|TRBJ2-3
CASRVLAGSTDTQYF
TGTGCCAGCAGGGTACTAGCGGGATCGACAGATACGCAGTATTTT
>TRBD1|TRBV4-1|.|TRBJ2-2
CASSQPRPGQGNTGELFF
TGCGCCAGCAGCCAACCACGGCCGGGACAGGGTAACACCGGGGAGCTGTTTTTT
>.|TRBV4-3|.|TRBJ1-2
CASSQDTGSYGYTF
TGCGCCAGCAGCCAAGATACGGGGTCCTATGGCTACACCTTC
>TRBD1|TRBV15|.|TRBJ1-4
CATSNRQGYEKLFF
TGTGCCACCAGCAATAGACAGGGTTATGAAAAACTGTTTTTT
>TRBD1|TRBV6-1|.|TRBJ2-7
CASREGTGGFYEQYF
TGTGCCAGCAGGGAGGGGACAGGGGGCTTCTACGAGCAGTACTTC
>TRBD1|TRBV14|.|TRBJ2-1
CASSHIPGQGAGEQFF
TGTGCCAGCAGCCACATACCGGGACAGGGGGCAGGAGAGCAGTTCTTC
>.|TRBV5-6|.|TRBJ1-4
CASSGGTGMNEKLFF
TGTGCCAGCAGCGGGGGCACAGGTATGAATGAAAAACTGTTTTTT
>.|TRBV27|once|TRBJ1-5
CASSFNGGAYQPQHF
TGTGCCAGCAGTTTCAATGGGGGGGCATATCAGCCCCAGCATTTT
>.|TRBV30|.|TRBJ1-3
CACTPGSGNTIYF
TGTGCCTGCACTCCAGGTTCTGGAAACACCATATATTTT
>TRBD1|TRBV27|few|TRBJ2-7
CASRTGETYEQYF
TGTGCCAGTAGGACAGGGGAAACCTACGAGCAGTACTTC
>.|TRBV15|.|TRBJ2-7
CATSRGGQPKSYEQYF
TGTGCCACCAGCAGAGGGGGACAACCCAAATCCTACGAGCAGTACTTC
>.|TRBV19|.|TRBJ2-5
CASSISGERQTQYF
TGTGCCAGTAGTATAAGTGGGGAGCGGCAGACCCAGTACTTC
>.|TRBV30|.|TRBJ1-2
CAWSAEGRQASYGYTF
TGTGCCTGGAGCGCCGAAGGGCGACAGGCCAGCTATGGCTACACCTTC
>.|TRBV28|.|TRBJ2-7
CASSPETDYEQYF
TGTGCCAGCAGCCCCGAGACAGACTACGAGCAGTACTTC
>TRBD2|TRBV9|few|TRBJ2-3
CASSVDVAGSTDTQYF
TGTGCCAGCAGCGTAGATGTAGCGGGAAGTACAGATACGCAGTATTTT
>TRBD1|TRBV28|.|TRBJ2-7
CASSLGTGLSYEQYF
TGTGCCAGCAGTTTGGGGACAGGCCTTTCCTACGAGCAGTACTTC
>TRBD1|TRBV6-1|.|TRBJ1-1
CASRSTGVNTEAFF
TGTGCCAGCAGATCGACAGGGGTGAACACTGAAGCTTTCTTT
>TRBD2|TRBV7-9|.|TRBJ2-3
CASSPGLAGGYTDTQYF
TGTGCCAGCAGCCCCGGACTAGCGGGAGGGTACACAGATACGCAGTATTTT
>TRBD1|TRBV7-2|.|TRBJ2-6
CASSPMTGAYSGANVLTF
TGTGCCAGCAGCCCGATGACAGGGGCCTACTCTGGGGCCAACGTCCTGACTTTC
>.|TRBV15|.|TRBJ2-2
CATSRAEGTGELFF
TGTGCCACCAGCAGAGCGGAGGGGACCGGGGAGCTGTTTTTT
>.|TRBV7-8|.|TRBJ1-3
CASSTRDANSGNTIYF
TGTGCCAGCAGCACGCGGGACGCCAACTCTGGAAACACCATATATTTT
>TRBD1|TRBV5-1|.|TRBJ1-5
CASSLGDRGGQPQHF
TGCGCCAGCAGCTTGGGAGACAGGGGTGGACAGCCCCAGCATTTT
>TRBD1|TRBV28|.|TRBJ1-2
CASSLGSWGRGYTF
TGTGCCAGCAGTTTGGGGAGCTGGGGCAGGGGGTACACCTTC
>.|TRBV10-2|.|TRBJ1-1
CASSEGLGEAFF
TGCGCCAGCAGTGAGGGGCTCGGAGAAGCTTTCTTT
>.|TRBV27|once|TRBJ2-5
CASSFDGETQYF
TGTGCCAGCAGTTTTGACGGGGAGACCCAGTACTTC
>TRBD2|TRBV19|.|TRBJ2-1
CASSTFVMSGRANEQFF
TGTGCCAGTAGTACCTTCGTTATGAGCGGGAGGGCCAATGAGCAGTTCTTC
>.|TRBV11-2|.|TRBJ1-2
CASSPGVGAHYGYTF
TGTGCCAGCAGCCCGGGAGTGGGCGCCCACTATGGCTACACCTTC
>TRBD2|TRBV7-9|.|TRBJ2-1
CASTLAGVKVNEQFF
TGTGCCAGCACATTGGCGGGAGTTAAGGTGAATGAGCAGTTCTTC
>.|TRBV9|.|TRBJ2-2
CASSPRDTNTGELFF
TGTGCCAGCAGCCCCCGGGACACGAACACCGGGGAGCTGTTTTTT
>.|TRBV15|few|TRBJ2-4
CATSRVGAEPVNIQYF
TGTGCCACCAGCAGAGTGGGGGCAGAGCCTGTAAACATTCAGTACTTC
>.|TRBV30|once|TRBJ1-1
CAWGGGGNTEAFF
TGTGCCTGGGGAGGCGGGGGGAACACTGAAGCTTTCTTT
>.|TRBV6-5|.|TRBJ2-1
CASSYYAGGNEQFF
TGTGCCAGCAGTTACTATGCCGGAGGGAATGAGCAGTTCTTC
>.|TRBV6-1|once|TRBJ1-3
CASARGVGNTIYF
TGTGCCAGCGCCAGGGGTGTGGGAAACACCATATATTTT
>TRBD1|TRBV5-1|.|TRBJ2-1
CASSLEGQAYNEQFF
TGCGCCAGCAGCTTGGAGGGACAGGCCTACAATGAGCAGTTCTTC
>TRBD2|TRBV7-2|.|TRBJ2-3
CASSLRLAGSVTDTQYF
TGTGCCAGCAGCTTGCGACTAGCGGGGAGTGTAACAGATACGCAGTATTTT
>.|TRBV2|once|TRBJ2-7
CASSESAATYEQYF
TGTGCCAGCAGTGAATCAGCGGCCACCTACGAGCAGTACTTC
>.|TRBV12-2|once|TRBJ2-2
CASRFRLAGGPRPTGELFF
TGTGCAAGTCGCTTTCGACTAGCGGGAGGACCTAGACCCACCGGGGAGCTGTTTTTT
>.|TRBV28|.|TRBJ1-3
CASSLSSRAGNTIYF
TGTGCCAGCAGTTTATCCAGCAGGGCTGGAAACACCATATATTTT
>.|TRBV4-1|once|TRBJ2-2
CASSQERRGELFF
TGCGCCAGCAGCCAAGAGCGGAGAGGGGAGCTGTTTTTT
>TRBD1|TRBV10-3|.|TRBJ1-4
CAISGTGENEKLFF
TGTGCCATCAGCGGGACAGGGGAGAATGAAAAACTGTTTTTT